A single sample is the source of the 27 T cell receptor beta chains below, sequenced in a study of blood T cells in healthy people across ages. The use of a sample-barcoded 5' primer and a J-beta primer mix characterized a second PCR of about 7 to 12 cycles. Each CDR3 protein is one row after TCRdb ran MiXCR on the 5' RACE reads. Of about 800,000 distinct CDR3 sequences listed, about 25% are singletons. The data also belong to a second study, concerning T cells of mothers and their children.

The source material was blood. The source of these receptors is a boy between 10 and 17 years old in good health.

V usage is TRBV15 and J usage is TRBJ2-3, with 8 bases that match TRBD2. Germline V lookup: CDR1 LNHNV, CDR2 YYDKDF (reference sequence). V trimming: 0 bases; J trimming: 8 bases; junction bases outside the gene matches: 13. The CDR3 runs to 17 residues. The CDR3 nucleotides read TGTGCCACCAGCAGAGATGGGCTAGCGGGCCCCTTTGGTACGCAGTATTTT. It translates to CATSRDGLAGPFGTQYF.

This clonotype was counted between two and nine times. CDR3 loop: CASTPDRGLDNEQFF. As DNA, the CDR3 is TGTGCCAGCACCCCGGACAGGGGGCTTGACAATGAGCAGTTCTTC. The J gene is TRBJ2-5, the V gene TRBV12-3 or TRBV12-4, with 11 nucleotides matching TRBD1. The J call may be faulty, since TRBJ2-1 better matches the DNA end. There are 15 residues in the CDR3.

This clonotype was seen only a few times. This sequence joins TRBV7-9 and TRBJ2-1, with 9 bases lining up with TRBD1. Germline CDR1 and CDR2: SEHNR and FQNEAQ (reference sequence). With 4 bases clipped from V and 8 bases from J, the junction kept 18 bases outside the gene matches. This CDR3 spans 18 amino acids. For the CDR3, the DNA is TGTGCCAGCAGCTCCCCTATTCCGGGACAGGGATCCGTCGATGAGCAGTTCTTC. Its translation: CASSSPIPGQGSVDEQFF. The full variable domain, with the rest looked up from reference TRBV7-9 and TRBJ2-1, is DTGVSQNPRHKITKRGQNVTFRCDPISEHNRLYWYRQTLGQGPEFLTYFQNEAQLEKSRLLSDRFSAERPKGSFSTLEIQRTEQGDSAMYLCASSSPIPGQGSVDEQFFGPGTRLTVL.

The table lists this clonotype with a few counts. The chain uses TRBV7-2 and TRBJ2-5; D gene unclear. There are 17 residues in the CDR3. V lost 5 bases and J lost 5, with 24 bases in between. Germline V gene lookup returns CDR1 SGHTA and CDR2 FQGNSA. The CDR3 spells CASSRTLEMGFRETQYF. CDR3 coding DNA: TGTGCCAGCAGCAGAACGTTGGAGATGGGTTTTCGGGAGACCCAGTACTTC.

The rearrangement links TRBV7-8 to TRBJ2-7; 7 nucleotides match TRBD2. V gave up 3 bases and J gave up 7 bases; unmatched junction bases: 18. This CDR3 region has 17 residues. The germline gives CDR1 SGHVS, CDR2 FQNEAQ. The CDR3 bases are TGTGCCAGCAGCTTTTTAGTCCCCGGGTTGCGGGGGTGGGAGCAGTACTTC. Protein product: CASSFLVPGLRGWEQYF.

The chain combines TRBV20-1 with TRBJ1-1; D gene ambiguous. This CDR3 has 12 residues. The V gene lost 0 bases and the J gene lost 3 bases, with 5 bases spanning the gap. Germline CDR1 DFQATT, CDR2 SNEGSKA (reference sequence). CDR3 nucleotide sequence: TGCAGTGCTAGAGAGTCGGACACTGAAGCTTTCTTT. Translated, it gives CSARESDTEAFF.

The sample holds a few counts of this clonotype. The chain employs TRBV29-1 and TRBJ2-5, with 8 bases identical to TRBD1. The CDR3 spans 13 residues. Germline trimming cut 3 bases from V and 2 bases from J; bases unmatched to any gene: 2. The germline CDR1 and CDR2 sequences are SQVTM and ANQGSEA. CDR3 bases: TGCAGCGTTGACAGGGGGCAGCAAGAGACCCAGTACTTC. Translating gives CSVDRGQQETQYF.

The chain uses TRBV6-6 and TRBJ2-1; 11 nucleotides align to TRBD1. Germline V CDR1 and CDR2: MNHNY, SVGAGI (reference sequence). The V and J ends lost 2 bases and 4 bases, in that order; junction bases with no gene match: 7. The length of the CDR3 is 17 residues. The CDR3 DNA sequence: TGTGCCAGCAGTTACGGGACAGGGGGTGGGAAATACAATGAGCAGTTCTTC. This gives the protein CASSYGTGGGKYNEQFF.

The chain couples TRBV12-3 or TRBV12-4 to TRBJ2-5, with unresolved D. The DNA end lines up better with TRBJ2-7; the J call may be wrong. This CDR3 contains 13 residues. CDR3 in DNA: TGTGCCAGCAGTTTATACTCATCCTACGAGCAGTACTTC. Amino acid sequence: CASSLYSSYEQYF.

In this sample, this clonotype turned up many times. The CDR3 coding sequence is TGTGCCAGCAGCCAAGGGCCAGGGGGGGCGGACGAGCAGTACTTC. This encodes CASSQGPGGADEQYF. This rearrangement joins TRBV14 to TRBJ2-5; D tentatively reads TRBD1 or TRBD2 (7 bases each). Gene TRBJ2-7 matches the end of the DNA better, so the J call may be wrong. The length of the CDR3 is 15 residues. The V gene's germline CDR1 is SGHDN and CDR2 FVKESK.

The rearrangement uses TRBV7-2 and TRBJ1-2; D is unclear. Trimming took 4 bases from V and 2 from J, leaving 14 bases between them. There are 15 residues in the CDR3. The germline CDR1 and CDR2 sequences are SGHTA and FQGNSA. For the CDR3, the DNA is TGTGCCAGCAGCTCCCCCTGGGCAGAGAACTATGGCTACACCTTC. This encodes CASSSPWAENYGYTF.

This clonotype turned up a few times. This chain uses TRBV3-1 with TRBJ2-7; TRBD2 matches at 7 bases. J lost 6 bases, V lost 3 bases, and 5 bases had no gene match. The V gene's germline CDR1 is LGHDT and CDR2 YNNKEL (reference sequence). The CDR3 has 13 amino acids. The CDR3 reads CASSHREDSEQYF. Here the CDR3 DNA reads TGTGCCAGCAGCCACCGGGAGGATAGCGAGCAGTACTTC.

This clonotype was seen a handful of times. The chain couples TRBV6-5 to TRBJ2-7; 9 nucleotides line up with TRBD1. The length of the CDR3 is 15 residues. Germline V gene lookup returns CDR1 MNHEY and CDR2 SVGAGI. V dropped 2 bases and J dropped 4; count of bases not matched to a gene: 6. Here the CDR3 DNA reads TGTGCCAGCAGTTACGGGCCGGACAGGGGTTACGAGCAGTACTTC. This translates into CASSYGPDRGYEQYF.

This clonotype came up a few times. The chain combines TRBV20-1 with TRBJ1-1, with D unclear. There are 13 residues in the CDR3. V dropped 7 bases and J dropped 7 bases, with 19 bases sitting between them. The V gene's germline CDR1 is DFQATT and CDR2 SNEGSKA (reference sequence). The CDR3 spells CSGHVLRFYEAFF. CDR3 nucleotides: TGCAGTGGGCACGTTCTCAGGTTTTATGAAGCTTTCTTT.

The chain employs TRBV12-3 or TRBV12-4 and TRBJ2-1; tentatively, D is TRBD2 (6 bases). This CDR3 spans 14 amino acids. V gave up 7 bases and J gave up 7 bases, with 17 bases separating them. The CDR3 region has the DNA TGTGCCAGCACCTCCCGAGCAGGGAGGAATGAGCAGTTCTTC. Its protein product is CASTSRAGRNEQFF.

This clonotype was counted only a few times. V gene TRBV20-1 combines with J gene TRBJ2-7; 7 nucleotides match TRBD1. Germline V gives CDR1 DFQATT, CDR2 SNEGSKA (reference sequence). With 7 bases clipped from V and 1 base from J, the junction kept 7 bases outside the gene matches. This CDR3 contains 13 residues. CDR3 in DNA: TGCAGTGTCCGGCCAGGGGGATCCTACGAGCAGTACTTC. The encoded protein is CSVRPGGSYEQYF.

Only a few counts were recorded for this clonotype. The chain has TRBV12-3 or TRBV12-4 and TRBJ1-5; 9 bases fit TRBD1. Trimming took 3 bases from V and 6 from J; bases not matched to a gene: 3. This CDR3 spans 14 amino acids. In DNA, the CDR3 is TGTGCCAGCAGTTTTGGGGACAGGGCTCAGCCCCAGCATTTT. Amino acids: CASSFGDRAQPQHF.

This clonotype was recorded a few times. The rearrangement joins TRBV28 to TRBJ2-1, with 9 positions matching TRBD1. Germline values: CDR1 MDHEN, CDR2 SYDVKM. V shed 6 bases and J 8 bases; nucleotides not matched to a gene: 11. There are 15 residues in the CDR3. CDR3 in DNA: TGTGCCAGCAGCCCGATGGACAGGGGAGTCGATGAGCAGTTCTTC. As protein: CASSPMDRGVDEQFF.

This clonotype was detected many times. This chain joins TRBV5-4 and TRBJ2-1; 13 nucleotides line up with TRBD2. V trimming: 4 bases; J trimming: 0 bases; junction bases outside the gene matches: 4. The CDR3 is made up of 17 amino acids. Germline V gives CDR1 SGHNT, CDR2 YYREEE (reference sequence). The DNA of the CDR3 is TGTGCCAGCAGCAGGGGACTAGCGGGGAGCTCCTACAATGAGCAGTTCTTC. Its translation: CASSRGLAGSSYNEQFF.

This clonotype was seen ten or more times. J is TRBJ2-5 and V is TRBV13; D call uncertain. Germline V gene lookup returns CDR1 PRHDT and CDR2 FYEKMQ (reference sequence). The CDR3 sequence is 11 residues long. V was shortened by 2 bases and J by 5 bases, with 3 bases between the two germline ends. This chain's CDR3 is CASSLYETQYF. Written as DNA, the CDR3 is TGTGCCAGCAGCTTATATGAGACCCAGTACTTC.

This clonotype came up many times. The chain links TRBV20-1 to TRBJ2-5; 9 bases are a match to TRBD2. V trimming: 2 bases; J trimming: 4 bases; junction bases outside the gene matches: 5. The germline CDR1 and CDR2 sequences are DFQATT and SNEGSKA (reference sequence). The CDR3 is 14 amino acids. The CDR3 nucleotides read TGCAGTGCTAGATTTGCGGGGGGGCCAGAGACCCAGTACTTC. Residues: CSARFAGGPETQYF.

CDR3 DNA: TGTGCCATCAGTGAAGGACAGCATAGCAATCAGCCCCAGCATTTT. Amino acid sequence: CAISEGQHSNQPQHF. This chain links TRBV10-3 with TRBJ1-5; maybe TRBD1 (6 bases). The CDR3 consists of 15 residues. Germline V gives CDR1 ENHRY, CDR2 SYGVKD. The V end lost 3 bases, the J end lost 0 bases, and 9 bases lay between the germline ends.

The gene calls are TRBV5-5 and TRBJ2-7, with a tentative D call TRBD2 (6 bases). V shed 0 bases and J shed 3 bases, with 10 bases lying between them. This CDR3 spans 14 amino acids. Germline values: CDR1 SGHKS, CDR2 YYEKEE (reference sequence). The CDR3 DNA reads TGTGCCAGCAGCTTGGGACTAGTGGTCTACGAGCAGTACTTC. As protein: CASSLGLVVYEQYF.

This clonotype showed up just once. The rearrangement joins TRBV2 to TRBJ2-5; 11 bases line up with TRBD2. V trimming: 7 bases; J trimming: 4 bases; junction bases outside the gene matches: 8. Germline CDR1 is SNHLY and CDR2 is FYNNEI. This CDR3 has 15 amino acids. CDR3 DNA: TGTGCCAGCACCTTGGTAGCGGGGGGGAGAGAGACCCAGTACTTC. Translation gives CASTLVAGGRETQYF.

The chain has TRBV28 and TRBJ1-3, with D maybe TRBD1 (5 bases). Trimming cost V 5 bases and J 8 bases, with 16 bases left between them. Germline V gene sequence: CDR1 MDHEN, CDR2 SYDVKM. CDR3 length equals 14 residues. The CDR3 region has the DNA TGTGCCAGCAGTCGCCGGGGGTTTTCGGACACCATATATTTT. It encodes CASSRRGFSDTIYF.

V and J are TRBV5-1 and TRBJ2-7; perhaps TRBD2 as D (5 bases). Germline CDR1 reads SGHRS; CDR2 reads YFSETQ. This CDR3 region has 15 residues. The V end lost 4 bases, the J end lost 3 bases, and 17 bases lay between the germline ends. CDR3 bases: TGCGCCAGCAGCGACCGGGAAAAGGGTATCTACGAGCAGTACTTC. Its translation is CASSDREKGIYEQYF.

The V and J genes are TRBV4-3 and TRBJ1-2; weak D call: TRBD1 (6 bases). CDR1 is LGHNA and CDR2 is YSLEER in the germline V gene. Trimming removed 0 bases at V and 6 bases at J, with 14 bases between. There are 15 residues in the CDR3. The CDR3 sequence is CASSQDLEGENGYTF. The DNA of the CDR3 is TGCGCCAGCAGCCAAGATCTTGAGGGGGAAAATGGCTACACCTTC.